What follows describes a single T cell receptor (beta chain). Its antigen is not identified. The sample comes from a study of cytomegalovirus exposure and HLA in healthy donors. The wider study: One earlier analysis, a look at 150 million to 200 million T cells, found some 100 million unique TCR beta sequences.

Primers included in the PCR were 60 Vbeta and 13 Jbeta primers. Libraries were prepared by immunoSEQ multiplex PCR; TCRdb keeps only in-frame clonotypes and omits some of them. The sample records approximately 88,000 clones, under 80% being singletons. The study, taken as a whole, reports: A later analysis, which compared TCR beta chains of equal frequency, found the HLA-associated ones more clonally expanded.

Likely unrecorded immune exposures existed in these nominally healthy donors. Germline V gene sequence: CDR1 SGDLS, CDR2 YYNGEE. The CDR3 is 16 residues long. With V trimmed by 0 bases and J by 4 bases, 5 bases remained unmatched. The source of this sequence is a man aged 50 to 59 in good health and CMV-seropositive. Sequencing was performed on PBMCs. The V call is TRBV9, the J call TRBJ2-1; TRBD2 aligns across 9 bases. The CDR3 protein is CASSVETSGAYNEQFF. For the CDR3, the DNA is TGTGCCAGCAGCGTAGAGACTAGCGGCGCTTACAATGAGCAGTTCTTC.